This entry is about one TCR beta chain. The data stem from a study of T cells in Graves' hyperthyroidism and ophthalmopathy. Amplification of TCR beta CDR3 regions used RNA as the template. The study used the HTBI primer set for a first-round RT-PCR of the TCR CDR3. TCRdb used MiXCR to reprocess the multiplex PCR reads, holding one entry per CDR3 protein. The table has 300,000 to 400,000 distinct CDR3 sequences, around 20% seen once. Duration under 3 months, a NOSPECS grade of at least 4, and a Clinical Activity Score of at least 3 characterized the ophthalmopathy patients. Germline V lookup: CDR1 LNHDA, CDR2 SQIVND (reference sequence). Trimming removed 5 bases from V and 2 bases from J, with 16 bases in between. The CDR3 totals 16 residues.

The material sequenced was blood. This TCR was sampled from a man younger than 30 with Graves' ophthalmopathy. The chain uses TRBV19 and TRBJ2-1; D may be TRBD1 (5 bases). For the CDR3, the DNA is TGTGCCAGTAGTCCCCCCAGGGCCCCGCCCTACAATGAGCAGTTCTTC. Amino acids: CASSPPRAPPYNEQFF.